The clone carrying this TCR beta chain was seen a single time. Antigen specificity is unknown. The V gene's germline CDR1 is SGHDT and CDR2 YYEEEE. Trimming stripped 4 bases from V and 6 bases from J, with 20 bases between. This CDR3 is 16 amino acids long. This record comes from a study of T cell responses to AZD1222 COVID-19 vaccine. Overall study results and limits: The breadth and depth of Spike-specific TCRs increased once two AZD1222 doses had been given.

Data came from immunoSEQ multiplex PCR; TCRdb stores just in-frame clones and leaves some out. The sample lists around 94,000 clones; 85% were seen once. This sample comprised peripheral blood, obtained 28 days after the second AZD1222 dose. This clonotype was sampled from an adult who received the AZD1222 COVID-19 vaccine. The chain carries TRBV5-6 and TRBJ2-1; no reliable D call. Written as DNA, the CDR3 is TGTGCCAGCAGCACTACTTTTTCCGGACGAGGCAATGAGCAGTTCTTC. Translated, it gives CASSTTFSGRGNEQFF.